The sequence of this T cell receptor beta chain was determined in a study of response to subunit inactivated influenza vaccine (dated by TCRdb to the late 2010s). Context from the whole study: Deep quantitative T cell receptor repertoire profiling was used in the study to track responses to a trivalent subunit inactivated influenza vaccine.

The library came from RT-PCR. This sample was sequenced with an Illumina HiSeq 2500. TCRdb reprocessed the public reads (quality trimming at Q25 with fastp, clone calling with MiXCR) and kept in-frame beta chains. When rows share a CDR3 protein, they turn into one entry using the most common DNA and genes. The sample profile shows roughly 790,000 distinct CDR3 sequences; about 20% of them were found once. The top ten clonotypes cover about a tenth of the sample. A word on this clonotype: Which antigen it targets is not known. Per-base qualities were not stored, and no clone one base away is much larger.

Study-level results and caveats: It was suggested by the authors that each seasonal influenza vaccination may recruit only a limited number of new T cells.

The CDR3 sequence holds 14 residues, the cysteine and phenylalanine included. The entry retains the CDR3 DNA only, 42 bases that are in frame from base 1. A distance of 14 bases separates the germline ends of V and J, which lose 3 bases and 5 bases respectively. CDR1 SEHNR and CDR2 FQNEAQ are derived from the germline V gene (reference sequence). This TCR derives from a man between 45 and 60 years old who received an inactivated influenza vaccine. Donor details come from another sample of the same person, matched by shared clones. The material sequenced was PBMCs from blood, taken 4 to 6 days after vaccination. This receptor chain uses TRBV7-9 and TRBJ2-7, with the identity of the D gene unclear. The DNA is TGTGCCAGCAGCTTTCGGCAGACCCTAGACGAGCAGTACTTC. Its product reads: CASSFRQTLDEQYF.